The TCR beta chain under discussion was sequenced for a study of shared clonotypes between healthy human individuals. Points on this clone: This sample also contains other DNA sequences that code for the same CDR3.

The donors, healthy adults who were HIV-negative, had experienced no recent acute infections or vaccinations. Sequencing was performed on unsorted PBMC DNA using ten immunoSEQ deep assay plates. Sequencing was performed with immunoSEQ multiplex PCR; in TCRdb, only in-frame clones are kept and a portion is missing. The sample carries about 480,000 clones, about three quarters recorded once. The V end lost 5 bases, the J end lost 4 bases, and 9 bases lay between the germline ends. The CDR3 totals 13 residues. Germline CDR1 is LNHDA and CDR2 is SQIVND (reference sequence). J is TRBJ1-5 and V is TRBV19, with D perhaps matching TRBD1 (5 bases). Sequencing was performed on PBMCs. The sequence was obtained from a woman aged 40 to 50 in good health. Some clones in this sample may be carry-over from other donors' samples. The CDR3 spells CASSSQGNQPQHF. Written as DNA, the CDR3 is TGTGCCAGTAGTTCCCAGGGAAATCAGCCCCAGCATTTT. Full variable domain (remainder filled in from reference TRBV19 and TRBJ1-5): DGGITQSPKYLFRKEGQNVTLSCEQNLNHDAMYWYRQDPGQGLRLIYYSQIVNDFQKGDIAEGYSVSREKKESFPLTVTSAQKNPTAFYLCASSSQGNQPQHFGDGTRLSIL.